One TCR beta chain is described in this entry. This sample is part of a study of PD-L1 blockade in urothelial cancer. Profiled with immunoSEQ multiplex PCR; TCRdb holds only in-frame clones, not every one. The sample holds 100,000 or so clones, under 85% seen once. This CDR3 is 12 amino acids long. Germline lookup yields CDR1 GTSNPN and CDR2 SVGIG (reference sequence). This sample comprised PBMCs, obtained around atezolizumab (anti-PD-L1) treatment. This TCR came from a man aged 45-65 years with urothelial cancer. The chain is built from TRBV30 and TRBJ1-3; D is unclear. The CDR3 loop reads CGLQFSGNTIYF. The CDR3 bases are TGTGGGTTGCAGTTCTCTGGAAACACCATATATTTT.